This T cell receptor beta chain was observed in a study of cytomegalovirus exposure and HLA in healthy donors. Germline values: CDR1 MGHRA, CDR2 YSYEKL. Trimming stripped 6 bases from V and 8 bases from J, with 13 bases between. The CDR3 has 13 residues. The study's findings and limits: For cytomegalovirus status, the classifier reportedly gave diagnoses with high specificity and sensitivity. In an earlier analysis, about 90% or about 30%: the productive usage of most TCR beta V segments. It was about 150 TCR beta chains that were listed as cytomegalovirus-associated.

It was with 60 Vbeta and 13 Jbeta primers that the PCR ran. Using immunoSEQ multiplex PCR, the repertoire was profiled, and TCRdb retains in-frame clones only, with some absent. The repertoire includes tens of thousands of clones, around 70% of them detected once, and 15% to 20% sits in the top ten. Concerning this clone itself: Its antigen is unknown.

This TCR derives from a woman between 35 and 50 years old in good health and CMV-seropositive. The chain employs TRBV4-1 and TRBJ1-4; D not certain. Sequenced input: PBMCs. In DNA, the CDR3 is TGCGCCAGCAGAGAAATAGCGGAGGAAAAACTGTTTTTT. Protein sequence: CASREIAEEKLFF.